The clone carrying this TCR beta chain was detected only a few times. These data originate in a study of blood T cell repertoires in COVID-19. Whole-study context: The United States, Italy and Spain provided the acute and convalescent COVID-19 samples. PBMCs, B-cell-depleted T cells, or T cells were the source of the cDNA or gDNA that made up the material.

The CDR3 totals 15 residues. Trimming pared 1 base from V and 2 bases from J, leaving 9 bases between. CDR1 and CDR2 from the germline V gene are LGHNA and YNFKEQ. Sequencing was performed with immunoSEQ multiplex PCR; in TCRdb, only in-frame clones are kept and a portion is missing. The data contain 310,000 or so clones, 85% to 90% of them seen just once; the ten biggest clones take up 1% to 1.5%. This chain uses TRBV4-2 with TRBJ1-5; D not resolved. This clonotype was sampled from a man aged 65 to 79 with acute or convalescent COVID-19. Sequencing input: peripheral blood. As DNA, the CDR3 is TGTGCCAGCAGCCAAGGGAGGGCAGGCAATCAGCCCCAGCATTTT. Protein: CASSQGRAGNQPQHF.